Below, one TCR beta chain is given with its context. Its matching antigen is unknown. Assay used: immunoSEQ multiplex PCR; TCRdb lists only in-frame clones, some missing. Here the sample spans roughly 60,000 clones, about 96% being singletons. This sample is part of a study of cytomegalovirus exposure and HLA in healthy donors. The V segment lost 4 bases and the J segment 9 bases; nucleotides outside the gene matches: 10. Germline CDR1 and CDR2: SGHRS and YFSETQ. This CDR3 has 14 amino acids. Study findings and constraints: Diagnosis of cytomegalovirus status made by the classifier reportedly showed high specificity and sensitivity. Three chains tied to CMV proved CMV antigen-specific in vitro. Most sequenced TCRs were rare (though some public TCRs occurred in many donors). In the approximately 120 validation repertoires, a later analysis found that first-cohort TCR clusters tended to co-occur.

The V gene is TRBV5-1, the J gene TRBJ2-1; 7 nucleotides agree with TRBD2. This TCR was sampled from a man aged 18-30 years in good health and CMV-seronegative. The sample consisted of PBMCs. The CDR3 loop is CASSLAVGPREQFF. CDR3 DNA sequence: TGCGCCAGCAGCCTAGCGGTAGGGCCTCGTGAGCAGTTCTTC.